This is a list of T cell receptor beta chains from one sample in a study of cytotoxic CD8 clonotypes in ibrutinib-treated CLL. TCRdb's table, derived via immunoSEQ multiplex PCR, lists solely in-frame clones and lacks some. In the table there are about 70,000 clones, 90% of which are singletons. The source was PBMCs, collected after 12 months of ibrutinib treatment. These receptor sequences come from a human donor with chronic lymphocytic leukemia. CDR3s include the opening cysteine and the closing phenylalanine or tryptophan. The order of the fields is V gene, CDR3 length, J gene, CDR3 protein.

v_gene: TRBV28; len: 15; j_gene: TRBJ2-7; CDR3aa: CASSLAGGISYEQYF
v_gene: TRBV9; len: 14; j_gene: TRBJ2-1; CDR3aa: CASSPSSSYNEQFF
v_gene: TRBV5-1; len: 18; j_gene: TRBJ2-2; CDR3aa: CASSLDSGQGAYTGELFF
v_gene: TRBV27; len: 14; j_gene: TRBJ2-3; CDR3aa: CASTNLSRTDTQYF
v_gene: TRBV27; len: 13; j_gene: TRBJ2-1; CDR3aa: CASGLAGVREQFF
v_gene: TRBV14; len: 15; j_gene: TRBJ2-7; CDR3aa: CASSHGDRGYYEQYF
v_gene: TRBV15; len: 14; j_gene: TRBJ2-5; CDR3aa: CATSRGDGEETQYF
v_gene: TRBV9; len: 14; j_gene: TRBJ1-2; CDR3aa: CASSVDVVHYGYTF
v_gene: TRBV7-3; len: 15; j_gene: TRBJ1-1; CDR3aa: CASSTYRRLNTEAFF
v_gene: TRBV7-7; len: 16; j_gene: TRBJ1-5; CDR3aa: CASSLETRSCNQPQHF
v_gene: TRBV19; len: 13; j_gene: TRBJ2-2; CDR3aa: CASSPLPLGELFF